This T cell receptor (beta chain) appears in the sequencing data of a study of OX40 agonist ivuxolimab in advanced cancers. Study at large: People who had prior anti-PD-1, anti-PD-L1 or anti-CTLA-4 therapy could take part, and under 50% had some.

Only in-frame clones appear in the TCRdb table, and some are missing; sequencing was by immunoSEQ multiplex PCR. The sample holds tens of thousands of clones, roughly four fifths seen once. As concerns this clone: Its antigen is as yet unknown.

General study points: The antigens recognized by the expanded peripheral T cells, that is their antigen specificity, were not determined.

Sequencing used CD4+ or CD8+ T cells sorted from blood, obtained in a trial of the OX40 agonist ivuxolimab. The receptor comes from an adult with an advanced solid tumor such as melanoma, head and neck, liver or kidney cancer.

Here the CDR3 DNA reads TGTGCCAGCAGTTACCGGACAGGATGGTCGATTGAGAGTACGCAGTATTTT. Translation: CASSYRTGWSIESTQYF. The chain couples TRBV27 to TRBJ2-3; TRBD1 agrees at 7 bases. The V and J ends lost 4 bases and 8 bases, in that order; junction bases with no gene match: 18. The CDR3 extends over 17 amino acids. Germline V gene data show CDR1 as MNHEY and CDR2 as SMNVEV (reference sequence).